This T cell receptor beta chain was recovered during a study of T cells in Graves' hyperthyroidism and ophthalmopathy. The PBMCs were taken from around 10 ml of fresh peripheral blood. The table lists this clonotype with many counts. Its matching antigen is unknown. CDR3 length: 12 residues. Germline CDR1 MNHEY, CDR2 SVGEGT. The V gene end was trimmed by 8 bases and the J gene end by 7 bases; junction bases not matched to a gene: 3. Researchers amplified the TCR beta CDR3 regions from RNA transcripts. When the TCR CDR3 underwent first-round RT-PCR, the HTBI primer set was used. In TCRdb, the multiplex PCR reads were re-called with MiXCR into one record per CDR3 protein. This table has roughly 560,000 distinct CDR3 sequences, roughly 14% appearing once. Findings of the study overall: Most thyroid clonotypes expanded above 0.001 appeared in blood too.

Source material: blood. This rearrangement joins TRBV6-2 or TRBV6-3 to TRBJ1-5; 9 nucleotides line up with TRBD1. The TCR sequence derives from a woman in her thirties or forties with Graves' ophthalmopathy. DNA for the CDR3: TGTGCCAGCCGGACAGGGGACCAGCCCCAGCATTTT. Residues: CASRTGDQPQHF.